The entry below gives a single TCR beta chain sequence along with its context. Its recognized antigen is unknown. No clone much larger than this one lies a single base away; base qualities are absent. The entry originates in a study of shared clonotypes between healthy human individuals (dated by TCRdb to the early 2020s). Background on the whole study: Three men and two women, aged 18 to 49 years, made up the cohort. Different laboratories and diverse techniques were used to prepare libraries and sequence TCR repertoires, to increase sequencing depth and limit assay-specific biases. Per donor, three plates each were used for CD4 naive and CD4 memory, two for CD8 naive, and one for CD8 memory. The study deeply sequenced blood TCR repertoires of about 5 healthy adults to estimate repertoire size and the extent of clonotype sharing between individuals. Between about 0.8 and 9 billion PBMCs per donor were obtained by leukapheresis.

Using the deep immunoSEQ assay, TCR CDR3 regions were amplified from genomic DNA by multiplex PCR. For each cell subset, the extracted genomic DNA was distributed evenly across all wells of several immunoSEQ 96-well plates, and each plate served as one replicate. For sorted subsets, each replicate PCR was loaded with roughly 0.2 ug genomic DNA, equivalent to 30,000 to 35,000 T cell genomes. Purified libraries were measured with a Qubit 3.0 fluorometer, size-checked on a Bioanalyzer 2100, and measured again with the KAPA Library Quantification kit. Each immunoSEQ 96-well plate was sequenced on its own single-read 150-cycle Illumina NextSeq 550 flow cell. The study's own analysis went as follows. Because the immunoSEQ output held only junctional sequences and lacked quality scores, the filtering could not match the filtering applied to full-length reads. Sequences were annotated with PyIR, a Python wrapper for IgBLAST v1.9, using IMGT germline references to assign V/J genes and CDR3. Any read was removed if the V/J assignment was weak (E-value above 1e-6), the CDR3 was missing, or the read contained stop codons, out-of-frame junctions, or ambiguous translated residues. V3J clonotypes were defined as sequences sharing the same inferred V gene, J gene, and CDR3 amino acid sequence. The percentage overlap between two repertoires was calculated by dividing the number of shared unique clonotypes by the size of the smaller repertoire. Three approaches were used to assess repertoire richness: RTK rarefaction, the Chao1 estimator, and Recon v2.1 estimates of unobserved clonotypes. For all TCRbeta clonotypes obtained by the gDNA method from a few donors, generation probabilities were computed with OLGA. The immuneACCESS repertoire file appears here via TCRdb, limited to in-frame rearrangements. These files lack a portion of the clones; in checked studies, under half of the deficit traces to unresolved V genes, and the cause of the others is not known. V and J calls and clone size are copied from that table; D and trimming were computed from the DNA. The sample table records about 550,000 clones; 95% to 96% of these occur just once. 0.085% to 0.11% of the sample belongs to the ten largest clones.

Paper-wide results and their limitations: Pairwise subsampling led to the expectation that sequencing depth would affect the degree of clonotype sharing among donors. The small number of donors limited the genetic and exposure-history diversity represented. When a handful of donors were compared, the shared fraction of clonotypes was about 5.4% for naive CD4, around 3.6% for naive CD8, roughly 2.3% for memory CD4, and 0.3% to 0.5% for memory CD8. Even with the large sequencing depth, rarefaction of the sorted-subset datasets indicated that sequencing was incomplete. Larger estimated clonotype richness was generally found for naive subsets than for memory subsets. Higher generation probabilities were observed for clonotypes shared by all four sorted-subset donors than for non-shared clonotypes. Sampling was restricted to blood, and TCR repertoires in tissue are likely to differ from TCR repertoires in blood.

Relative to germline, V is 7 bases shorter and J is 0 bases shorter, with 18 bases between their ends. From its cysteine to its phenylalanine, the CDR3 spans 16 amino acids. Solely the CDR3 DNA is kept, with 48 bases framed from the first base. As encoded in the germline V gene, CDR1 is ENHRY while CDR2 is SYGVKD. CD8 naive samples were obtained by positive selection for CCR7 among CD45RO-negative cells, yielding a CD45RA+CCR7+ population from which TemRA cells were excluded. The donors were healthy, HIV-negative adults who had no recently reported acute infections or vaccinations. All donors were Caucasian adults living in Nashville, Tennessee, USA. Blood was obtained by leukapheresis, after which PBMCs were separated by Ficoll-Histopaque density gradient centrifugation and cryopreserved in liquid nitrogen vapor phase. Analytical flow cytometry was used to check the purity and quantity of each magnetically sorted T cell population. Genomic DNA was isolated from every sorted fraction and measured by UV absorbance on a Nanodrop 2000c.

This clonotype originated in a woman aged 25 to 39 in good health. Source material: naive CD8+ T cells sorted from blood. According to the study, the label for this sample's cell subset or site signals: CD45RA+CCR7+. The V gene is TRBV10-3 and the J gene is TRBJ1-1; the D gene cannot be named for sure. At the DNA level, the sequence is TGTGCCATCAAAGAGGGCTTTAGCTATCTGAACACTGAAGCTTTCTTT. Its product reads: CAIKEGFSYLNTEAFF.